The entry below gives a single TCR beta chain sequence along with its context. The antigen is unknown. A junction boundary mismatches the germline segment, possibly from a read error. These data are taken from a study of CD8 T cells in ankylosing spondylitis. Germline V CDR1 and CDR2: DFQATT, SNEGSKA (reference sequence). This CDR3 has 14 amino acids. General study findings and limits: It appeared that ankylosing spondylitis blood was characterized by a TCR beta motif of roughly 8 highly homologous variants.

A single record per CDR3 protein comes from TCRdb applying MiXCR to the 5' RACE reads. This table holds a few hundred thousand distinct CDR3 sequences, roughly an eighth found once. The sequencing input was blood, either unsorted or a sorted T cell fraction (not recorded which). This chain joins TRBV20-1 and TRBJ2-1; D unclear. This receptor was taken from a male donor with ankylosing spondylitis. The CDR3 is CSARAEMGYNEQLF. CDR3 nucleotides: TGCAGTGCTAGGGCGGAGATGGGCTACAATGAGCAGCTCTTC.